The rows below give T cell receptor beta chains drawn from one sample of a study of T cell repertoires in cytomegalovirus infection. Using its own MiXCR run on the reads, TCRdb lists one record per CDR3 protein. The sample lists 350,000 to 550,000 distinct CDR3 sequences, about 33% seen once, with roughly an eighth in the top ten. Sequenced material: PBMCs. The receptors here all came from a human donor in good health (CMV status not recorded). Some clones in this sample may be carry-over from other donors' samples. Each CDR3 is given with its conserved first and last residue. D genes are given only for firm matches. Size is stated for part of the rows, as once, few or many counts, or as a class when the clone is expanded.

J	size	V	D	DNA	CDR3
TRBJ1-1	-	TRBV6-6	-	TGTGCCAGCAGTTCCCAGGGGTTTAAGACTGAATCTTTCTTT	CASSSQGFKTESFF
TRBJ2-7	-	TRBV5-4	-	TGTGCCAGCAGCTTGGAAGGTCAGCGAGGGCAGTACTTC	CASSLEGQRGQYF
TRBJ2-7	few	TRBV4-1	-	TGCGCCAGCAGCCAAGTGCCCAGGTCCTACGAGCAGTACTTC	CASSQVPRSYEQYF
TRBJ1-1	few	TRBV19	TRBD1	TGTGCCAGTGTCATCCGGGACAGGGGGACGTATTCTGAAGCTTTCTTT	CASVIRDRGTYSEAFF
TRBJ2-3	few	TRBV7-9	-	TGTGCCAGCAGCTCTAAAGGTGGATGGGATACGCAGTATTTT	CASSSKGGWDTQYF
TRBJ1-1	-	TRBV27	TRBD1	TGTGCCAGCAGGGGGGACAGTTTAAACACTGAAGCTTTCTTT	CASRGDSLNTEAFF
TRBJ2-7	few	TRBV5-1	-	TGCGCCAGCAGCCAACGAGGCTGGGACCCCTCCTACGAGCAGTACTTC	CASSQRGWDPSYEQYF
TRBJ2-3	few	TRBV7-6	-	TGTGCCAGCAGCTTAGCGTCGGGGAGGACAGATACGCAGTATTTT	CASSLASGRTDTQYF
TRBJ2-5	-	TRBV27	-	TGTGCCAGCAAGGGGGGCGGGGGTAGGGATCAAGAGACCCAGTACTTC	CASKGGGGRDQETQYF
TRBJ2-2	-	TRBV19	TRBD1	TGTGCCAGTAGTATCGGGACAGGGTGGGTTCTCAAGAACACCGGGGAGCTGTTTTTT	CASSIGTGWVLKNTGELFF
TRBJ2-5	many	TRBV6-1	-	TGTGCCAGCAGAGAGAGCCCTTTGGAGACCCAGTACTTC	CASRESPLETQYF
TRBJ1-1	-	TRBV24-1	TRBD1	TGTGCCACCAGTGATTCCGGACAGGGCCCTCCCGACACTGAAGCTTTCTTT	CATSDSGQGPPDTEAFF
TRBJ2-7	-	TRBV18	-	TGTGCCAGCTCCCCCTTTCAAGGCGAGCAGTACTTC	CASSPFQGEQYF
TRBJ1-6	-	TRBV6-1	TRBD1	TGTGCCAGCAGTGACGGGACAGGGGCTGCGGATTCACCCCTCCACTTT	CASSDGTGAADSPLHF
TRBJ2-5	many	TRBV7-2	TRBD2	TGTGCCAGCAGATCGGGACTAGCGTTAGAGACCCAGTACTTC	CASRSGLALETQYF
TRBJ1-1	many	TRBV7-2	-	TGTGCCAGCAGCTTATACGGACATGAAGCTTTCTTT	CASSLYGHEAFF
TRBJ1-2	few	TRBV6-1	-	TGTGCCAGCAGTGAAGCGGGCAGGGGATGGGGCTACACCTTC	CASSEAGRGWGYTF
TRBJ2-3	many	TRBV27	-	TGTGCCAGCAGTTTATCTACACGGGGGACAGATACGCAGTATTTT	CASSLSTRGTDTQYF
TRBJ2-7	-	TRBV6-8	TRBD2	TGTGCCAGCAGTTACAGTCTAGCGGGGGGCGCCTACGCGCAGTACTTC	CASSYSLAGGAYAQYF
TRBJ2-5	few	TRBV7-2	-	TGTGCCAGCAGCATGACTCGCGGGGGCACCCAAGAGACCCAGTACTTC	CASSMTRGGTQETQYF
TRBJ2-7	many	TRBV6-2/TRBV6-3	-	TGTGCCAGCAGTTATTTGGGGGAGCAGTACTTC	CASSYLGEQYF
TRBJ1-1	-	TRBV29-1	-	TGCAGCGTTGACCCGCCGAGACAGGTCGGACACACTGAAGCTTTCTTT	CSVDPPRQVGHTEAFF
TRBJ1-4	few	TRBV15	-	TGTGCCACCAGAACGGGTCGAGGAGGGGAAAAACTGTTTTTT	CATRTGRGGEKLFF
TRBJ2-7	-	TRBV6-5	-	TGTGCCAGCAGTTACCAGGGAGGCATCTACGAGCAGTACTTC	CASSYQGGIYEQYF
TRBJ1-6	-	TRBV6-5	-	TGTGCCAGCAGACGGGACGGGGGGTATAATTCACCCCTCCACTTT	CASRRDGGYNSPLHF
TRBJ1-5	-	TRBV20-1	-	TGCAGTGCTAGAGAAGGGGGTCAGCCCCAGCATTTT	CSAREGGQPQHF
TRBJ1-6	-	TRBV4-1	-	TGCGCCAGCAGCCAAGAGTCGGAGGGTAGCTCCTATAATTCACCCCTCCACTTT	CASSQESEGSSYNSPLHF
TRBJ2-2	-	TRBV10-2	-	TGCGCCAGCAGTGAACGGGACGCCGGGGAGCTGTTTTTT	CASSERDAGELFF
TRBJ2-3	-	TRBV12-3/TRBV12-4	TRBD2	TGTGCCAGCAGGTGGGGTAGCGGGGGGGCCGGCGCAGATACGCAGTATTTT	CASRWGSGGAGADTQYF
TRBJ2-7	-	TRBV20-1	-	TGCAGTGCCCCCCCGGGCACCTACGAGCAGTACTTC	CSAPPGTYEQYF
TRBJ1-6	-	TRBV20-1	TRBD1	TGCAGTGCTAGAGATTATGAGACAGGGGGCTTGAGTTCACCCCTCCACTTT	CSARDYETGGLSSPLHF
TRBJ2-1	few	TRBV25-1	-	TGTGCCAGCAGTGCCCACTCGGGACGGACGAACAATGAGCAGTTCTTC	CASSAHSGRTNNEQFF
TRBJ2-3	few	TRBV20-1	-	TGCAGTGCTAAGACAGGTACTAGCACAGATACTCAGTATTTT	CSAKTGTSTDTQYF
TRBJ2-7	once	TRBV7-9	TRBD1	TGTGCCAGCAGCCCCAGGACAGGCCGCTCCTACGAGCAGTACTTC	CASSPRTGRSYEQYF
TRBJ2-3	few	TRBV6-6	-	TGTGCCAGCAGTTACCGAGGACAGCTCACAGATACGCAGTATTTT	CASSYRGQLTDTQYF
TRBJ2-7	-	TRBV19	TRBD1	TGTGCCAGTAGTATGAACAGGGGTTACGAGCATTACTTC	CASSMNRGYEHYF
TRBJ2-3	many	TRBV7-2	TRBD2	TGTGCCAGCAGCCCGGAAGCGGGGCTCATCACAGATACGCAGTATTTT	CASSPEAGLITDTQYF
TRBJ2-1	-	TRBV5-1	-	TGCGCCAGCAGCCATAGACAGATCAATGAGCAGTTCTTC	CASSHRQINEQFF
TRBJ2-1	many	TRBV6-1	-	TGTGCCAGCAGTGAATTGGGGGTCAGGAACCTTGGGGAGCAGTTCTTC	CASSELGVRNLGEQFF
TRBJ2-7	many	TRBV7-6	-	TGTGCCAGCAGCGCCGAGAACTACGAGCAGTACTTC	CASSAENYEQYF
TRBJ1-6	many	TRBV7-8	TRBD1	TGTGCCAGCAGCTTAGCGGGACAGTTGACCTATAATTCACCCCTCCACTTT	CASSLAGQLTYNSPLHF
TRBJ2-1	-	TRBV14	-	TGTGCCAGCAGCCAAGATCAGGGAATCGGTGAGCAGTTCTTC	CASSQDQGIGEQFF
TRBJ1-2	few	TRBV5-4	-	TGTGCCAGCAGCCTCCCTCAGACGCGGCGGGGCTACACCTTC	CASSLPQTRRGYTF
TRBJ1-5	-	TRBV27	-	TGTGCCAGCAGTTCGGGGGCGGACAATCAGCCCCAGCATTTT	CASSSGADNQPQHF
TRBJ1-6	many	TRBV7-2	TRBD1	TGTGCCAGCAGCCGCCCGACAGGGCCCAATTCACCCCTCCACTTT	CASSRPTGPNSPLHF
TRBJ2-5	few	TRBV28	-	TGTGCCAGCAGTATTGGGGGGCAACAAGAGACCCAGTACTTC	CASSIGGQQETQYF